The clone carrying this T cell receptor beta chain has a handful of counts. Germline V gene sequence: CDR1 SGHAT, CDR2 FQNNGV. This CDR3 is 14 amino acids long. V gave up 4 bases and J gave up 4 bases, with 11 bases separating them. PCR used 60 Vbeta primers and 13 Jbeta primers. The protocol was immunoSEQ multiplex PCR, while the TCRdb copy is restricted to in-frame clones and leaves out a portion. Among 150,000 to 200,000 clones listed, 60% to 80% were seen once. The record originates from a study of cytomegalovirus exposure and HLA in healthy donors. The gene calls are TRBV11-2 and TRBJ2-1, with D possibly matching TRBD1 (5 bases). This sequence was found in a woman aged 40 to 49 in good health and CMV-seropositive. The sample comprised PBMCs. CDR3: CASSSWGRYNEQFF. CDR3 bases: TGTGCCAGCAGCTCCTGGGGCCGTTACAATGAGCAGTTCTTC. Full variable domain (outside the CDR3, taken from reference TRBV11-2 and TRBJ2-1): EAGVAQSPRYKIIEKRQSVAFWCNPISGHATLYWYQQILGQGPKLLIQFQNNGVVDDSQLPKDRFSAERLKGVDSTLKIQPAKLEDSAVYLCASSSWGRYNEQFFGPGTRLTVL.